The clone carrying this T cell receptor (beta chain) has a handful of counts. What it binds is unknown. From germline, CDR1 is SNHLY and CDR2 FYNNEI. There are 14 residues in the CDR3. Trimming pared 4 bases from V and 0 bases from J, leaving 7 bases between. The primer mix had 60 Vbeta and 13 Jbeta primers. Assay used: immunoSEQ multiplex PCR; TCRdb lists only in-frame clones, some missing. The table has about 140,000 clones, about 80% seen once. The data are from a study of cytomegalovirus exposure and HLA in healthy donors. Broader study findings: Several top significant clusters appeared, in a later analysis, to be linked to common viral pathogens. Researchers left out some V segments, among them TRBV6-2 and TRBV6-3, as indistinguishable.

The clonotype was recovered from a man between 18 and 35 years old in good health and CMV-seronegative. Material for sequencing was PBMCs. The chain couples TRBV2 to TRBJ1-5; a possible D gene is TRBD1 (5 bases). Here the CDR3 DNA reads TGTGCCAGCAGTGGACAGTATAGCAATCAGCCCCAGCATTTT. Amino acid sequence: CASSGQYSNQPQHF.